A single sample is the source of the 5 T cell receptor beta chains below, sequenced in a study of blood T cell repertoires in COVID-19. Assay: immunoSEQ multiplex PCR; the TCRdb copy retains only in-frame clones and omits some. Of a few hundred thousand clones detected, approximately 83% appear once; the ten largest clones hold approximately 4%. Material: PBMCs or T cells enriched from blood (not recorded which). The receptors originated from a young woman who had recovered from COVID-19.

The chain combines TRBV29-1 with TRBJ1-2; 10 bases align to TRBD1. Germline loops: CDR1 SQVTM, CDR2 ANQGSEA. The CDR3 runs to 14 residues. J lost 6 bases, V lost 3 bases, and 7 bases had no gene match. CDR3 sequence: CSVEETGGGHGYTF. CDR3 bases: TGCAGCGTTGAGGAGACAGGGGGCGGGCATGGCTACACCTTC.

The chain uses TRBV6-5 and TRBJ1-1; 8 bases map to TRBD1. This CDR3 is built from 15 residues. CDR1 MNHEY and CDR2 SVGAGI come from the germline V gene. The V and J ends lost 6 bases and 4 bases, in that order; junction bases with no gene match: 10. The CDR3 region has the DNA TGTGCCAGCAGGAGGCTGGGACAGGCTGTCACTGAAGCTTTCTTT. It translates to CASRRLGQAVTEAFF.

The CDR3 nucleotides read TGTGCCAGCTCACCACGGGGGCGTACCTACGAGCAGTACTTC. This gives the protein CASSPRGRTYEQYF. The gene calls are TRBV18 and TRBJ2-7; D is possibly TRBD1 (6 bases). This CDR3 is 14 amino acids long. CDR1 KGHSH and CDR2 LQKENI come from the germline V gene. Trimming took off 1 base at V and 2 bases at J, with 9 bases between the two ends.

CDR3 sequence: CASSQGSGLGNQPQHF. The DNA of the CDR3 is TGCGCCAGCAGCCAAGGGTCGGGATTGGGCAATCAGCCCCAGCATTTT. J is TRBJ1-5 and V is TRBV4-1; D ambiguous. The germline CDR1 and CDR2 sequences are MGHRA and YSYEKL. V was trimmed by 1 base and J by 2 bases, leaving 12 bases between them. The CDR3 is 16 amino acids.

CDR3 loop: CASSFGLWGAAGELFF. Here the CDR3 DNA reads TGTGCCAGCAGTTTTGGACTTTGGGGTGCCGCCGGGGAGCTGTTTTTT. The rearrangement joins TRBV28 to TRBJ2-2; D may be TRBD2 (5 bases). Trimming left V 3 bases short and J 6 bases short, with 17 bases between. The CDR3 is 16 amino acids. In germline, CDR1 is MDHEN, CDR2 SYDVKM.